The 14 T cell receptor beta chains listed next were all sequenced from one sample in a study of blood T cell repertoires in COVID-19. Libraries were prepared by immunoSEQ multiplex PCR; TCRdb keeps only in-frame clonotypes and omits some of them. The data contain some 31,000 clones, 85% of them singletons. The sample was peripheral blood. The receptors shown here come from a woman aged 60-75 years with active COVID-19.

This rearrangement joins TRBV28 to TRBJ2-7; tentative D call: TRBD2 (5 bases). V was trimmed by 3 bases and J by 1 base, leaving 10 bases between them. The CDR3 covers 14 residues. Germline values: CDR1 MDHEN, CDR2 SYDVKM. The CDR3 DNA sequence: TGTGCCAGCAGTTTTGGGAGACGGTCCTACGAGCAGTACTTC. Its translation: CASSFGRRSYEQYF. The full variable domain, completed using reference TRBV28 and TRBJ2-7, is DVKVTQSSRYLVKRTGEKVFLECVQDMDHENMFWYRQDPGLGLRLIYFSYDVKMKEKGDIPEGYSVSREKKERFSLILESASTNQTSMYLCASSFGRRSYEQYFGPGTRLTVT.

The J gene is TRBJ2-7, the V gene TRBV19; D perhaps matches TRBD1 (5 bases). Germline V CDR1 and CDR2: LNHDA, SQIVND (reference sequence). Trimming removed 5 bases at V and 3 bases at J, with 11 bases between. This CDR3 region has 13 residues. CDR3 amino acids: CASSQDSFYEQYF. CDR3 DNA sequence: TGTGCCAGTAGTCAAGACAGTTTCTACGAGCAGTACTTC.

The rearrangement joins TRBV3-1 (or the pseudogene TRBV3-2) to TRBJ1-6, with D perhaps matching TRBD1 (5 bases). This CDR3 has 18 amino acids. Trimming pared 6 bases from V and 8 bases from J, leaving 26 bases between. Germline lookup yields CDR1 LGHDT and CDR2 YNNKEL (reference sequence). CDR3 in amino acids: CASSPGTDTPLADSPLHF. CDR3 coding DNA: TGTGCCAGCAGTCCCGGGACGGACACACCATTAGCGGATTCACCCCTCCACTTT.

This chain uses TRBV9 with TRBJ2-1; D may be TRBD1 (6 bases). The germline CDR1 and CDR2 sequences are SGDLS and YYNGEE. Trimming removed 10 bases from V and 8 bases from J, with 28 bases in between. CDR3 length: 16 residues. Here the CDR3 reads CAGSRGDRPLIDEQFF. For the CDR3, the DNA is TGTGCCGGGAGCAGGGGCGACAGGCCCCTCATAGATGAGCAGTTCTTC.

This clone was detected a few times. The gene calls are TRBV2 and TRBJ1-5, with D possibly TRBD1 on 5 matching bases. From germline, CDR1 is SNHLY and CDR2 FYNNEI. CDR3 length: 17 amino acids. Trimming cost V 3 bases and J 2 bases, with 17 bases left between them. The CDR3 DNA reads as TGTGCCAGCAGTGAGCGGGGACCCCGAGGCGGCAATCAGCCCCAGCATTTT. Translation gives CASSERGPRGGNQPQHF.

This rearrangement joins TRBV7-9 to TRBJ2-7, with TRBD1 matching over 9 bases. With 4 bases clipped from V and 0 bases from J, the junction kept 10 bases outside the gene matches. The germline V gene has CDR1 SEHNR and CDR2 FQNEAQ (reference sequence). The CDR3 runs to 17 residues. The chain's CDR3 is CASSWNAGTGSSYEQYF. In DNA form, the CDR3 reads TGTGCCAGCAGCTGGAATGCCGGGACAGGGAGCTCCTACGAGCAGTACTTC.

The V gene is TRBV7-9, the J gene TRBJ2-1; D might be TRBD2 (5 bases). Per the germline V gene, CDR1 is SEHNR and CDR2 is FQNEAQ (reference sequence). The CDR3 runs 13 residues. Trimming cost V 5 bases and J 9 bases, with 14 bases left between them. For the CDR3, the DNA is TGTGCCAGCAGCGGAGAGGGTTTATCTGAGCAGTTCTTC. Protein product: CASSGEGLSEQFF.

The CDR3 sequence: CASSFGLAGALYEQYF. The CDR3 region has the DNA TGCGCCAGCAGCTTCGGACTAGCGGGGGCTCTATACGAGCAGTACTTC. V and J are TRBV5-1 and TRBJ2-7, with TRBD2 matching 13 bases. CDR3 length equals 16 residues. The germline gives CDR1 SGHRS, CDR2 YFSETQ. Unmatched junction bases numbered 6, after V lost 2 bases and J lost 4 bases.

The chain is built from TRBV7-6 and TRBJ1-1, with D uncertain. The CDR3 has 12 amino acids. V was shortened by 4 bases and J by 5 bases, with 8 bases between the two germline ends. Germline assignment: CDR1 SGHVS and CDR2 FNYEAQ. For the CDR3, the DNA is TGTGCCAGCAGCTCCTCCCGGACTGAAGCTTTCTTT. Translating it yields CASSSSRTEAFF. The full variable domain, in which reference TRBV7-6 and TRBJ1-1 provide the parts outside the CDR3, is GAGVSQSPRYKVTKRGQDVALRCDPISGHVSLYWYRQALGQGPEFLTYFNYEAQQDKSGLPNDRFSAERPEGSISTLTIQRTEQRDSAMYRCASSSSRTEAFFGQGTRLTVV.

The rearrangement joins TRBV3-1 (or the pseudogene TRBV3-2) to TRBJ1-2, with D possibly being TRBD1 (6 bases). Germline CDR1 and CDR2: LGHDT and YNNKEL (reference sequence). Deletions cut 0 bases from V and 1 base from J, with 12 bases between. The CDR3 contains 16 residues. CDR3 DNA: TGTGCCAGCAGCCAAGATCGCAGGGGTTATAACTATGGCTACACCTTC. It codes for CASSQDRRGYNYGYTF.

Here the CDR3 reads CASSQADDTQYF. In DNA, the CDR3 is TGTGCCAGCAGCCAAGCAGATGATACGCAGTATTTT. The chain recombines TRBV3-1 (or the pseudogene TRBV3-2) with TRBJ2-3; D is unclear. CDR3 length equals 12 residues. Germline V gives CDR1 LGHDT, CDR2 YNNKEL (reference sequence). V lost 1 base to trimming and J lost 6 bases, with 5 bases between them.

The chain uses TRBV5-6 and TRBJ2-2; the D is unclear. This CDR3 is 16 amino acids long. The germline CDR1 and CDR2 sequences are SGHDT and YYEEEE. V shed 1 base and J shed 4 bases, with 14 bases lying between them. DNA for the CDR3: TGTGCCAGCAGCTTGATCGTATCTTTAGTCACCGGGGAGCTGTTTTTT. As protein: CASSLIVSLVTGELFF.

The rearrangement links TRBV7-9 to TRBJ1-2; D possibly corresponds to TRBD1 (5 bases). Germline CDR1 SEHNR, CDR2 FQNEAQ (reference sequence). CDR3 length equals 14 residues. V lost 2 bases and J 3 bases, leaving 10 bases between the germline ends. The CDR3 DNA sequence: TGTGCCAGCAGCTTACCATCAGGGTACTATGGCTACACCTTC. It is translated as CASSLPSGYYGYTF.

The chain is built from TRBV29-1 and TRBJ2-1, with D possibly TRBD2 on 6 matching bases. The V gene lost 4 bases and the J gene lost 2 bases, with 27 bases spanning the gap. The CDR3 is 19 amino acids. Germline CDR1 SQVTM, CDR2 ANQGSEA. CDR3: CSVGPPTEYSGTPYNEQFF. The CDR3 nucleotides are TGCAGCGTTGGCCCCCCCACGGAATATAGCGGAACCCCCTACAATGAGCAGTTCTTC.